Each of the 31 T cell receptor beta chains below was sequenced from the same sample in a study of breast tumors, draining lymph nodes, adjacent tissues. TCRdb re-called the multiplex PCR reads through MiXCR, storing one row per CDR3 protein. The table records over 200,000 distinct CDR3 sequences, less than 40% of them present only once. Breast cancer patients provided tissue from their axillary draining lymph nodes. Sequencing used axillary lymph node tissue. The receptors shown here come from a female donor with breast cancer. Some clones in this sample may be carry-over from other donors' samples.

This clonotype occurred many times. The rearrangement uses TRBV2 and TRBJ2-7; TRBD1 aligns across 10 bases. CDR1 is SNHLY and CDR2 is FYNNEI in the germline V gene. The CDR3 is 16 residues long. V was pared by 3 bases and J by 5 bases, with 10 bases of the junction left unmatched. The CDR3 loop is CASSDPGTGAGDEQYF. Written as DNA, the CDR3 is TGTGCCAGCAGTGACCCCGGGACAGGGGCCGGCGACGAGCAGTACTTC. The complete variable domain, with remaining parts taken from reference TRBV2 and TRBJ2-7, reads EPEVTQTPSHQVTQMGQEVILRCVPISNHLYFYWYRQILGQKVEFLVSFYNNEISEKSEIFDDQFSVERPDGSNFTLKIRSTKLEDSAMYFCASSDPGTGAGDEQYFGPGTRLTVT.

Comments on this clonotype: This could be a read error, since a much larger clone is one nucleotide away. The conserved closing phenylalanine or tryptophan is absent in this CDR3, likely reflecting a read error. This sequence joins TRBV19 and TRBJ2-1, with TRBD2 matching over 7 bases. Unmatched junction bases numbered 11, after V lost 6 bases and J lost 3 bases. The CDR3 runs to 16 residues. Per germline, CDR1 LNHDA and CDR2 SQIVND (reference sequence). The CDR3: CASSLAGGTLYNEQFS. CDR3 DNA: TGTGCCAGTAGCTTAGCGGGTGGAACCCTCTACAATGAGCAGTTCTCC.

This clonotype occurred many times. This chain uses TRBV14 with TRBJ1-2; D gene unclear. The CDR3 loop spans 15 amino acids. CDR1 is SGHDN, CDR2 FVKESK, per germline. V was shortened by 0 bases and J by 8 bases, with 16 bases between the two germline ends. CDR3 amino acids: CASSQDRTARWGYTF. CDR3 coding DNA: TGTGCCAGCAGCCAAGATAGGACGGCCCGCTGGGGCTACACCTTC.

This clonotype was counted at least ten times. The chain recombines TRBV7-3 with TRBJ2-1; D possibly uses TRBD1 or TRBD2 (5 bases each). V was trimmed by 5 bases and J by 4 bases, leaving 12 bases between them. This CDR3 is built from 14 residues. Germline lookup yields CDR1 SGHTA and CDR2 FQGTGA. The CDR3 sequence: CASSPGTEYNEQFF. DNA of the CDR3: TGTGCCAGCAGCCCCGGGACCGAGTACAATGAGCAGTTCTTC.

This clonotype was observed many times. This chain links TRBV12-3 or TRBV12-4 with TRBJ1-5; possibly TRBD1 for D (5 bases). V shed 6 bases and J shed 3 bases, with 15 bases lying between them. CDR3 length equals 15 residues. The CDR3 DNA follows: TGTGCCAGCAGCCCCGCCGGGACCATCAATCAGCCCCAGCATTTT. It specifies CASSPAGTINQPQHF.

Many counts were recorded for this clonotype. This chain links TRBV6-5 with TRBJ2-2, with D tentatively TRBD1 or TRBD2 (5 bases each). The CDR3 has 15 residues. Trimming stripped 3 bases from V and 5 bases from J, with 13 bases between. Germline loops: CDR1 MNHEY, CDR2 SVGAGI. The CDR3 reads CASSYGGWGTGELFF. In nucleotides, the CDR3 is TGTGCCAGCAGTTATGGTGGCTGGGGGACCGGGGAGCTGTTTTTT.

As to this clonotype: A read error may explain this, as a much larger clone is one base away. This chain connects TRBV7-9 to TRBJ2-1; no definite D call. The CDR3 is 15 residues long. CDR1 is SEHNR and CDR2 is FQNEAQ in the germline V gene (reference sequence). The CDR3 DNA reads TGTGCCAGCAGCTTAGACGGTAGGGCCTACGATGAGCAGTTCTTC. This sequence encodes CASSLDGRAYDEQFF.

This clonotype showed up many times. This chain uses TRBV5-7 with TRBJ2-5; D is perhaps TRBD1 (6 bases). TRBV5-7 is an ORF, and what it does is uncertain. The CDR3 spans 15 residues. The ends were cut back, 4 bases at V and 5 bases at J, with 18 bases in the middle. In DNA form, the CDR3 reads TGTGCCAGCAGCGAAGAACACAGGGCCGGCGAGACCCAGTACTTC. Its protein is CASSEEHRAGETQYF.

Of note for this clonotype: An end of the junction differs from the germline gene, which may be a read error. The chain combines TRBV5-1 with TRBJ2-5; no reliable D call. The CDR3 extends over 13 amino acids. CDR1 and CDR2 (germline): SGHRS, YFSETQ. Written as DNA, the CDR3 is TGCGCCAGCGGCTTGCGTCAGGAAGAGACCCAGTACTTC. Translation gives CASGLRQEETQYF. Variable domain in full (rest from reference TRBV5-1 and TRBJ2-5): KAGVTQTPRYLIKTRGQQVTLSCSPISGHRSVSWYQQTPGQGLQFLFEYFSETQRNKGNFPGRFSGRQFSNSRSEMNVSTLELGDSALYLCASGLRQEETQYFGPGTRLLVL.

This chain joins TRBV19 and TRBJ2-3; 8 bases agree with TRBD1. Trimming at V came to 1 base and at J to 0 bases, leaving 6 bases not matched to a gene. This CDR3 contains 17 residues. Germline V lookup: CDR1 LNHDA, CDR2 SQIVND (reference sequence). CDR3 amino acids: CASSIGGTGASTDTQYF. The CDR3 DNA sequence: TGTGCCAGTAGTATAGGCGGGACAGGAGCTAGCACAGATACGCAGTATTTT. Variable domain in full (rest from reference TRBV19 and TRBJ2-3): DGGITQSPKYLFRKEGQNVTLSCEQNLNHDAMYWYRQDPGQGLRLIYYSQIVNDFQKGDIAEGYSVSREKKESFPLTVTSAQKNPTAFYLCASSIGGTGASTDTQYFGPGTRLTVL.

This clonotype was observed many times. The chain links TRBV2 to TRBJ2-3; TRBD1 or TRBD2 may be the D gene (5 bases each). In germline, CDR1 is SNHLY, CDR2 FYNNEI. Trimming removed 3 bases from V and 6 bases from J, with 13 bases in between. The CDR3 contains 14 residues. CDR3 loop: CASSERGRGDTQYF. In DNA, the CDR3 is TGTGCCAGCAGTGAGAGGGGCCGGGGTGATACGCAGTATTTT.

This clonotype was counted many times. The CDR3 DNA reads TGTGCCAGCTCACACGGGAATGAGCAGTTCTTC. Protein sequence: CASSHGNEQFF. The rearrangement joins TRBV18 to TRBJ2-1; D is unresolved. The CDR3 consists of 11 residues. V lost 4 bases, J lost 7 bases, and 5 bases lay in between. CDR1 is KGHSH and CDR2 is LQKENI in the germline V gene.

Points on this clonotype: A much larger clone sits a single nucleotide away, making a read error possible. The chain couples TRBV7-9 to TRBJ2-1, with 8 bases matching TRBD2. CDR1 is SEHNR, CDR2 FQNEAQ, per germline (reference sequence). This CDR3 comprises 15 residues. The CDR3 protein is CASSPAGVGYNEQLF. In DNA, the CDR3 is TGTGCCAGCAGCCCAGCGGGAGTCGGCTACAATGAGCAGTTGTTC.

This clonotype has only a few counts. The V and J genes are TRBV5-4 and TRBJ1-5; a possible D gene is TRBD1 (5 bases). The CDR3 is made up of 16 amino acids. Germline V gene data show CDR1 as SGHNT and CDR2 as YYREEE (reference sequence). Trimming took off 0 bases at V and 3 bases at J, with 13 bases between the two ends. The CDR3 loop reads CASSLGGGRYNQPQHF. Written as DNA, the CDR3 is TGTGCCAGCAGCTTGGGCGGGGGAAGGTACAATCAGCCCCAGCATTTT.

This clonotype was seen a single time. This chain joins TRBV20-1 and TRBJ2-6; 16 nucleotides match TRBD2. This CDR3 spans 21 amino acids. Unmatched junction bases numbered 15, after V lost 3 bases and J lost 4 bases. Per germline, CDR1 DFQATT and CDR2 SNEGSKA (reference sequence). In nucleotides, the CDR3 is TGCAGTGCTAGTGGGAGGGCCGGGACTAGCGGGGGGGACGTGGGGGCCAACGTCCTGACTTTC. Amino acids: CSASGRAGTSGGDVGANVLTF.

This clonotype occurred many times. DNA of the CDR3: TGCGCCAGCAGCCAAACGGACGTACCGGGGGAGCTGTTTTTT. It is translated as CASSQTDVPGELFF. This chain links TRBV4-1 with TRBJ2-2; D ambiguous. The CDR3 is 14 amino acids. Trimming left V 2 bases short and J 8 bases short, with 12 bases between. Germline CDR1 and CDR2: MGHRA and YSYEKL.

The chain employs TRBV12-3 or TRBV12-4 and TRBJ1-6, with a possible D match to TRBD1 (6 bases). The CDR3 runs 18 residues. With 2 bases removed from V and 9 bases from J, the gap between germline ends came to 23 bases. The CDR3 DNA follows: TGTGCCAGCAGTTTAAGGGGGACTCACACTACAATGAGTTCACCCCTCCACTTT. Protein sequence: CASSLRGTHTTMSSPLHF.

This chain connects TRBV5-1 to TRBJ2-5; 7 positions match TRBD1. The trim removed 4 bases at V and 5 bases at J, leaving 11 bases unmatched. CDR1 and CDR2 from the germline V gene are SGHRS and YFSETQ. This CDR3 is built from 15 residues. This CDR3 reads CASSGSRGGQETQYF. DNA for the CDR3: TGCGCCAGCAGCGGATCCCGAGGGGGCCAGGAGACCCAGTACTTC. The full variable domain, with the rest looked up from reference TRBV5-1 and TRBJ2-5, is KAGVTQTPRYLIKTRGQQVTLSCSPISGHRSVSWYQQTPGQGLQFLFEYFSETQRNKGNFPGRFSGRQFSNSRSEMNVSTLELGDSALYLCASSGSRGGQETQYFGPGTRLLVL.

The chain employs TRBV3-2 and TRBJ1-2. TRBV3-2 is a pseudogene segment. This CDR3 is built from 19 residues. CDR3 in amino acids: CASSQRKVGSRAPNYGYTF. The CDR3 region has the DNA TGTGCCAGCAGCCAAAGAAAGGTCGGTAGTAGGGCCCCTAACTATGGCTACACCTTC.

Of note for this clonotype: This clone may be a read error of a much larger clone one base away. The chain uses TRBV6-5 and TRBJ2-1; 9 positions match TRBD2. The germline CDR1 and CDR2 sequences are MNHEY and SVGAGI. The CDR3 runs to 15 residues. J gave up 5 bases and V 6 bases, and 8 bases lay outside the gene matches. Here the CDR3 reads CASSSRLAEHNEQFF. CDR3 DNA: TGTGCCAGCAGCTCCCGACTAGCGGAGCACAATGAGCAGTTCTTC.

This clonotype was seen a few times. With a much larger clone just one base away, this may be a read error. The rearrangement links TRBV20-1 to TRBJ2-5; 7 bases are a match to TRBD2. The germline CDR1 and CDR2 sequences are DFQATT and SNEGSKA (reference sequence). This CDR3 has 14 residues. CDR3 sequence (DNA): TGCAGTGTTACGGCGGGGGTACCTCAAGCGACCCAGTACTTC. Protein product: CSVTAGVPQATQYF.

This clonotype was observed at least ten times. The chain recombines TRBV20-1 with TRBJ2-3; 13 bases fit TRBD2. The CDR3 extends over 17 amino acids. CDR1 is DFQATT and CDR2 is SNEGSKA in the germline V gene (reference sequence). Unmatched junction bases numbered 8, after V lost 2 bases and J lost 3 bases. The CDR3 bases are TGCAGTGCTAGACGACTCGGGACTAGCGGGAAGACAGATACGCAGTATTTT. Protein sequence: CSARRLGTSGKTDTQYF.

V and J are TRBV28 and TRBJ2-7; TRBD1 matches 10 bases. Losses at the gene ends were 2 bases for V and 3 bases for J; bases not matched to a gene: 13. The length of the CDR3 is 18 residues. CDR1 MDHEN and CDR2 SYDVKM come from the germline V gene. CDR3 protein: CASSLDRGRGWGFYEQYF. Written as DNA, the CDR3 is TGTGCCAGCAGTTTAGACAGGGGGCGCGGGTGGGGATTCTACGAGCAGTACTTC. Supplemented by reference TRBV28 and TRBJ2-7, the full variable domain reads DVKVTQSSRYLVKRTGEKVFLECVQDMDHENMFWYRQDPGLGLRLIYFSYDVKMKEKGDIPEGYSVSREKKERFSLILESASTNQTSMYLCASSLDRGRGWGFYEQYFGPGTRLTVT.

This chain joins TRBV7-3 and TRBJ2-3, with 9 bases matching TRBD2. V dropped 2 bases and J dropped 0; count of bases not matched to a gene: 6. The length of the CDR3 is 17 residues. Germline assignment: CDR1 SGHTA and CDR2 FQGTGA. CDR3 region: CASSLGTSGPSTDTQYF. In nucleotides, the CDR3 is TGTGCCAGCAGCTTAGGCACTAGCGGGCCTAGCACAGATACGCAGTATTTT.

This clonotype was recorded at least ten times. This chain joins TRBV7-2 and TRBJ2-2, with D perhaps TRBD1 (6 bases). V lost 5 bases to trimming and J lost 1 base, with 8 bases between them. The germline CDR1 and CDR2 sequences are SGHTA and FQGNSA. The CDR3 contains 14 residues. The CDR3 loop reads CASSQGLNTGELFF. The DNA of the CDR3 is TGTGCCAGCAGCCAGGGGTTGAACACCGGGGAGCTGTTTTTT.

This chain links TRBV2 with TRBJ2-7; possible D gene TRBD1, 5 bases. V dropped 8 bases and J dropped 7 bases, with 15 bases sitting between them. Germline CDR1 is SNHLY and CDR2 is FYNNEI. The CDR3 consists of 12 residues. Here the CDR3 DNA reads TGTGCCAGCGGACATGGGTCAATGGAGCAGTACTTC. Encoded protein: CASGHGSMEQYF.

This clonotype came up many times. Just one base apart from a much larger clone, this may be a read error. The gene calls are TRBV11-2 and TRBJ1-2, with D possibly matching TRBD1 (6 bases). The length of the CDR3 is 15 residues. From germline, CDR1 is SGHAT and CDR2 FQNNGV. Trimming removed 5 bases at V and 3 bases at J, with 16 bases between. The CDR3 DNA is TGTGCCAGCAGCGGATACAGGGACGCCTACTATGGCTACACCTTC. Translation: CASSGYRDAYYGYTF.

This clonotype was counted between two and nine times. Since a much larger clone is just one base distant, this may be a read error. This chain's CDR3 is CASSFQWGNYGYTF. CDR3 DNA sequence: TGTGCCAGCAGTTTCCAATGGGGGAACTATGGCTACACCTTC. The chain links TRBV12-3 or TRBV12-4 to TRBJ1-2; D possibly corresponds to TRBD1 (5 bases). Trimming took off 3 bases at V and 2 bases at J, with 10 bases between the two ends. This CDR3 region has 14 residues.

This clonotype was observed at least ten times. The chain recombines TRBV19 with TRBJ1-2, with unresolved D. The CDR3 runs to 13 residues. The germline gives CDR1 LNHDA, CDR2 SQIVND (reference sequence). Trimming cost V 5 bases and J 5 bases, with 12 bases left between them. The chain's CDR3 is CASSGGRKYGYTF. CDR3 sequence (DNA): TGTGCCAGTAGTGGCGGGAGGAAATATGGCTACACCTTC.

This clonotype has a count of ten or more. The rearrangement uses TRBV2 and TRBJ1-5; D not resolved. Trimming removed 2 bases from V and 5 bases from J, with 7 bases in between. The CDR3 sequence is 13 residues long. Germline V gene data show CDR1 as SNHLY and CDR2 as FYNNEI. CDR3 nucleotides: TGTGCCAGCAGTGAATTTGAATATCAGCCCCAGCATTTT. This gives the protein CASSEFEYQPQHF.

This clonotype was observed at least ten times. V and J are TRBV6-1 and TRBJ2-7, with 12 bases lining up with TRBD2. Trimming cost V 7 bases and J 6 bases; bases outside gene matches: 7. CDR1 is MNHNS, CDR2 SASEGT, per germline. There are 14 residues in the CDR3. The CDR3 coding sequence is TGTGCCAGCAAGCGGACTAGCGGGATGCCCGAGCAGTACTTC. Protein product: CASKRTSGMPEQYF.